One T cell receptor (beta chain) is described in this entry. This entry comes from a study of human T cells and chemical hapten exposure. Germline trimming cut 5 bases from V and 6 bases from J; bases unmatched to any gene: 2. Germline loops: CDR1 MDHEN, CDR2 SYDVKM. This CDR3 is built from 13 residues. TCRdb recomputed calls from the RACE reads with MiXCR, one row per CDR3 protein. The table records approximately 400,000 distinct CDR3 sequences, roughly 4.8% of them present only once. Documented time point: patch test 1, 2 weeks after DPC sensitization. Treatment given: therapeutic diphenylcyclopropenone sensitization with weekly scalp DPC.

This receptor was obtained from a woman aged 50 to 65 with alopecia areata. Some clones in this sample may be carry-over from other donors' samples. The input for sequencing was whole blood, taken in connection with sensitization to the hapten diphenylcyclopropenone (DPC). The genes are TRBV28 and TRBJ1-5; 9 nucleotides align to TRBD1. CDR3 protein: CASSHRGLQPQHF. Written as DNA, the CDR3 is TGTGCCAGCAGTCACAGGGGGCTTCAGCCCCAGCATTTT.